The 13 T cell receptor beta chains below were found in one sample sequenced in a study of T cells after posttransplantation cyclophosphamide. Busulfan-fludarabine conditioning, marrow transplant, and cyclophosphamide on days +3 and +4 were administered. TCRdb's copy holds only in-frame clones and misses some; the assay was immunoSEQ multiplex PCR. The sample contains roughly 4,700 clones, around 78% of which appear only once. The input for sequencing was PBMCs, taken after allogeneic stem cell transplant with posttransplant cyclophosphamide. These receptors were collected from a male patient between 40 and 49 years old who received an allogeneic stem cell transplant from a related donor, was CMV-positive, and had acute and chronic GVHD. The graft donor may be the source of some T cells.

The chain joins TRBV28 to TRBJ2-7; tentatively, D is TRBD1 (6 bases). This CDR3 comprises 17 residues. V lost 6 bases and J lost 6, with 27 bases in between. From germline, CDR1 is MDHEN and CDR2 SYDVKM. The CDR3 DNA sequence: TGTGCCAGCAGCCCTTATAGAGGGGGAGCGATCCGCGGCGAGCAGTACTTC. This gives the protein CASSPYRGGAIRGEQYF.

This chain links TRBV19 with TRBJ1-2; perhaps TRBD1 as D (5 bases). The ends were cut back, 6 bases at V and 8 bases at J, with 19 bases in the middle. Germline values: CDR1 LNHDA, CDR2 SQIVND (reference sequence). The CDR3 consists of 14 residues. CDR3 coding DNA: TGTGCCAGTAGACAACAGGAGGGGCAGAAGGGCTACACCTTC. It codes for CASRQQEGQKGYTF.

A few counts support this clone. The genes are TRBV7-3 and TRBJ2-3; D might be TRBD2 (7 bases). The CDR3 has 18 residues. CDR1 is SGHTA, CDR2 FQGTGA, per germline. The germline V and J ends were trimmed by 0 bases and 4 bases, with 20 bases remaining between them. In nucleotides, the CDR3 is TGTGCCAGCAGCTTAACCCCTCGAAGCGGAGGGGGGGCAGATACGCAGTATTTT. Its protein product is CASSLTPRSGGGADTQYF.

In its sample, this clone ranks as medium-sized. The rearrangement links TRBV21-1 to TRBJ2-7; the table's D call TRBD1 went unverified against the DNA. TRBV21-1 is a recognized pseudogene. This CDR3 has 15 amino acids. The CDR3 bases are TGTGCCAGCAGCGCCGACAGGGGAGTCTCCTACGAGCAGTACTTC. Translation gives CASSADRGVSYEQYF.

This sequence joins TRBV6-1 and TRBJ1-5; D call uncertain. Trimming shortened V by 6 bases and J by 0 bases, and 12 bases separated the two germline ends. Per germline, CDR1 MNHNS and CDR2 SASEGT. The CDR3 sequence is 15 residues long. The CDR3 reads CASRPLLGSNQPQHF. The CDR3 DNA reads as TGTGCCAGCAGGCCTTTACTAGGTAGCAATCAGCCCCAGCATTTT.

The chain couples TRBV27 to TRBJ1-5, with 9 positions matching TRBD1. V shed 5 bases and J 16 bases; nucleotides not matched to a gene: 15. Per the germline V gene, CDR1 is MNHEY and CDR2 is SMNVEV (reference sequence). This CDR3 comprises 14 residues. The CDR3 bases are TGTGCCAGCAGTCCAAGAACCAGCCGGGACAGGGTTCATTTT. Its protein is CASSPRTSRDRVHF.

The count of this clone is one. The chain is built from TRBV4-3 and TRBJ2-5, with 9 nucleotides matching TRBD2. The J call may be faulty, since TRBJ2-7 better matches the DNA end. The germline V gene encodes CDR1 LGHNA and CDR2 YSLEER. CDR3 size: 17 residues. The CDR3 DNA is TGCGCCAGCAGCCCGGGGGGATGGGCTAGCGGGATGTACGAGCAGTACTTC. Protein sequence: CASSPGGWASGMYEQYF.

This clone occurred a few times. The J gene is TRBJ2-1, the V gene TRBV4-2, with TRBD1 matching over 11 bases. The junction had 5 bases not matched to a gene; V was cut back by 4 bases and J by 6 bases. In germline, CDR1 is LGHNA, CDR2 YNFKEQ. The CDR3 extends over 15 amino acids. The CDR3 DNA is TGTGCCAGCAGCCCCCGGACAGGGGGCGGCAATGAGCAGTTCTTC. Amino acids: CASSPRTGGGNEQFF.

The count of this clone is one. J is TRBJ2-1 and V is TRBV20-1; no definite D call. The V gene lost 6 bases and the J gene lost 9 bases, with 12 bases spanning the gap. The CDR3 runs to 11 residues. The germline gives CDR1 DFQATT, CDR2 SNEGSKA (reference sequence). The CDR3 here is CSAKHISEQFF. The DNA of the CDR3 is TGCAGTGCCAAACACATCTCTGAGCAGTTCTTC.

This clone showed up just a few times. The chain carries TRBV6-1 and TRBJ1-3; D might be TRBD1 (5 bases). Germline CDR1 reads MNHNS; CDR2 reads SASEGT. CDR3 length equals 15 residues. Trimming cost V 4 bases and J 2 bases, with 12 bases left between them. The CDR3 DNA follows: TGTGCCAGCAGTGCTGGACAAAACACTGGAAACACCATATATTTT. Translated, it gives CASSAGQNTGNTIYF.

The chain uses TRBV7-6 and TRBJ2-2, with 7 bases matching TRBD1. CDR3 size: 15 residues. In germline, CDR1 is SGHVS, CDR2 FNYEAQ. J was trimmed by 3 bases and V by 5 bases; bases with no gene match: 6. CDR3 in amino acids: CASSQTGWDTGELFF. The CDR3 DNA reads as TGTGCCAGCAGCCAGACAGGGTGGGACACCGGGGAGCTGTTTTTT. The full variable domain, in which reference TRBV7-6 and TRBJ2-2 provide the parts outside the CDR3, is GAGVSQSPRYKVTKRGQDVALRCDPISGHVSLYWYRQALGQGPEFLTYFNYEAQQDKSGLPNDRFSAERPEGSISTLTIQRTEQRDSAMYRCASSQTGWDTGELFFGEGSRLTVL.

V and J are TRBV18 and TRBJ2-4; D perhaps matches TRBD2 (5 bases). Trimming cost V 3 bases and J 0 bases, with 6 bases left between them. The CDR3 contains 14 residues. The germline gives CDR1 KGHSH, CDR2 LQKENI. The CDR3 loop is CASSPRAAKNIQYF. In DNA form, the CDR3 reads TGTGCCAGCTCACCGCGGGCAGCCAAAAACATTCAGTACTTC.

The chain is built from TRBV6-5 and TRBJ2-5, with D unclear. Trimming removed 8 bases from V and 5 bases from J, with 9 bases in between. The CDR3 contains 11 residues. CDR1 MNHEY and CDR2 SVGAGI come from the germline V gene. CDR3: CASLFLETQYF. The CDR3, as DNA: TGTGCCAGCCTATTTCTGGAGACCCAGTACTTC.